The 9 T cell receptor beta chains given below trace back to one sample, sequenced in a study of OX40 agonist ivuxolimab in advanced cancers. The protocol was immunoSEQ multiplex PCR, while the TCRdb copy is restricted to in-frame clones and leaves out a portion. The repertoire consists of 44,000 or so clones, with 65% to 85% occurring once and the leading ten covering 6.8%. Sequencing used CD4+ or CD8+ T cells sorted from blood, obtained in a trial of the OX40 agonist ivuxolimab. The receptors originated from an adult with an advanced solid tumor such as melanoma, head and neck, liver or kidney cancer.

The CDR3 bases are TGTGCCAGCAGCCACCGAGGTTGGGACAGGGGCCGGTCCGTGGCCGGCTACACCTTC. This sequence encodes CASSHRGWDRGRSVAGYTF. V is TRBV7-9 and J is TRBJ1-2; 10 bases fit TRBD1. CDR3 length: 19 residues. The V segment lost 5 bases and the J segment 8 bases; nucleotides outside the gene matches: 23. Germline CDR1 is SEHNR and CDR2 is FQNEAQ (reference sequence).

The rearrangement uses TRBV6-1 and TRBJ2-1; 9 bases match TRBD1. J lost 10 bases, V lost 3 bases, and 13 bases had no gene match. The CDR3 has 16 residues. Germline V lookup: CDR1 MNHNS, CDR2 SASEGT. This CDR3 reads CASSDDRGKLVIEQFF. CDR3 nucleotide sequence: TGTGCCAGCAGTGACGACAGGGGGAAGTTAGTCATCGAGCAGTTCTTC.

The chain employs TRBV4-1 and TRBJ1-5; no definite D call. CDR3 length: 14 residues. Germline CDR1 reads MGHRA; CDR2 reads YSYEKL. V lost 4 bases to trimming and J lost 6 bases, with 13 bases between them. CDR3 nucleotide sequence: TGCGCCAGCAGCCTAGGACCCGGAGGTCAGCCCCAGCATTTT. It translates to CASSLGPGGQPQHF.

The V call is TRBV2, the J call TRBJ2-7; perhaps TRBD2 as D (6 bases). CDR1 is SNHLY, CDR2 FYNNEI, per germline. There are 17 residues in the CDR3. The V and J ends lost 0 bases and 2 bases respectively, with 17 bases between them. The CDR3 nucleotides read TGTGCCAGCAGTGAAGCGGGGCCTGGAGCGGGCACCTACGAGCAGTACTTC. Translation: CASSEAGPGAGTYEQYF.

This chain uses TRBV5-1 with TRBJ2-2; 7 nucleotides align to TRBD1. Germline CDR1 SGHRS, CDR2 YFSETQ. The CDR3 is 15 residues long. V lost 3 bases, J lost 3 bases, and 5 bases stayed unmatched. CDR3 sequence (DNA): TGCGCCAGCAGCTCTGGACAGGTTCACACCGGGGAGCTGTTTTTT. Protein sequence: CASSSGQVHTGELFF.

The V gene is TRBV29-1, the J gene TRBJ1-3, with D possibly TRBD1 on 6 matching bases. Trimming removed 3 bases from V and 3 bases from J, with 12 bases in between. The CDR3 loop spans 14 amino acids. The germline V gene has CDR1 SQVTM and CDR2 ANQGSEA. CDR3 loop: CSVDPGEGGNTIYF. In DNA, the CDR3 is TGCAGCGTTGATCCAGGGGAGGGTGGAAACACCATATATTTT.

This clone was detected a few times. The chain links TRBV18 to TRBJ2-7; no reliable D call. The germline gives CDR1 KGHSH, CDR2 LQKENI. V lost 2 bases and J lost 2, with 4 bases in between. The CDR3 runs 12 residues. CDR3 sequence: CASSPETYEQYF. The CDR3, as DNA: TGTGCCAGCTCACCAGAGACCTACGAGCAGTACTTC.

DNA for the CDR3: TGTGCCAGCAGTGACGAGGCTAACTATGGCTACACCTTC. Translation gives CASSDEANYGYTF. The V call is TRBV2, the J call TRBJ1-2; no definite D call. This CDR3 comprises 13 residues. From germline, CDR1 is SNHLY and CDR2 FYNNEI. Trimming removed 3 bases from V and 0 bases from J, with 5 bases in between.

This clone has more than one count but fewer than ten. This chain uses TRBV4-1 with TRBJ2-1; D is undetermined. Trimming pared 0 bases from V and 10 bases from J, leaving 16 bases between. Germline CDR1 reads MGHRA; CDR2 reads YSYEKL. The CDR3 loop spans 15 amino acids. CDR3 bases: TGCGCCAGCAGCCAAGATCCCCAGCCCCTAGGGGAGCAGTTCTTC. Translating gives CASSQDPQPLGEQFF.